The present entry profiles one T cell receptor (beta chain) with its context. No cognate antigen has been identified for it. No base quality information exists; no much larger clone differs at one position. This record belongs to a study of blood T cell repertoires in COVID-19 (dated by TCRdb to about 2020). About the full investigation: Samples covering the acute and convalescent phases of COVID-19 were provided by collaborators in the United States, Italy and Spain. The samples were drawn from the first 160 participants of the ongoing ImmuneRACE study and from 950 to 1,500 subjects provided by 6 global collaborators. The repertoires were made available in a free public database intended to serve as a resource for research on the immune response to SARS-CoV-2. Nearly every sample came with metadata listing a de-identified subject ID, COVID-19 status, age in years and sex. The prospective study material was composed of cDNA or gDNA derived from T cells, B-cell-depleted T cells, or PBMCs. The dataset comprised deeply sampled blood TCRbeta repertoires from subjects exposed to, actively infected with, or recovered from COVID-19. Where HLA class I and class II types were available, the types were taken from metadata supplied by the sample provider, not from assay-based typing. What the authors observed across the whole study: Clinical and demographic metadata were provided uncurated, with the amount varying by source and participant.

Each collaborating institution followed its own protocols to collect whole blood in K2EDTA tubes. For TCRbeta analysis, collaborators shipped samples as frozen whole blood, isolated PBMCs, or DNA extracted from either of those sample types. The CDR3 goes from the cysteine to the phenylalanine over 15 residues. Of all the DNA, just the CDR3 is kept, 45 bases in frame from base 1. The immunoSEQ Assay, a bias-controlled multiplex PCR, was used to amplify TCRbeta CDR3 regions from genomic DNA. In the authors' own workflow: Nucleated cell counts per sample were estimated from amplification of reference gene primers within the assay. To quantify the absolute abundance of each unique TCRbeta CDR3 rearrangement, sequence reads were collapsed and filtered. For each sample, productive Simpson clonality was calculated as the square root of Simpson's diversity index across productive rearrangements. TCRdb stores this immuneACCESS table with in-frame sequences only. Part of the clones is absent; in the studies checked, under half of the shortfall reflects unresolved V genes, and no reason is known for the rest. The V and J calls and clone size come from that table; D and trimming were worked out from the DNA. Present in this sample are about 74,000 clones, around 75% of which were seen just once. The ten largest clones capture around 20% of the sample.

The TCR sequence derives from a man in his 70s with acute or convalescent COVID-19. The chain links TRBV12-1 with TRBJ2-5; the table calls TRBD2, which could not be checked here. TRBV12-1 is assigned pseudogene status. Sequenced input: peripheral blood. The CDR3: CASSSARGRQETQYF. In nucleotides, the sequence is TGTGCCAGCAGTTCTGCGCGGGGGAGGCAAGAGACCCAGTACTTC.